The 18 T cell receptor beta chains in this list originate from one sample, sequenced in a study of blood T cell repertoires in COVID-19 (dated by TCRdb to 2019 to 2021). Receptors were amplified or captured by the immunoSEQ multiplex PCR assay. TCRdb provides this immuneACCESS table in a form limited to in-frame rearrangements. Some clones are lacking; in checked studies, under half of them reflect an unresolved V gene, and why the rest are absent is not known. The sample table contains roughly 80,000 clones; only one count was recorded for around 91% of them. 1.9% of the sample comes from the top ten. Sequenced: peripheral blood. All receptors derive from a woman between 50 and 59 years old in a cohort sampled during active COVID-19.

This clone showed up just once. The gene calls are TRBV7-9 and TRBJ1-2; D gene uncertain. Trimming stripped 5 bases from V and 5 bases from J, with 15 bases between. Per the germline V gene, CDR1 is SEHNR and CDR2 is FQNEAQ (reference sequence). The CDR3 is 14 amino acids. The CDR3 loop reads CASSGVAGYYGYTF. The DNA for the CDR3 is TGTGCCAGCAGCGGGGTCGCGGGATATTATGGCTACACCTTC. Looking up the rest from reference TRBV7-9 and TRBJ1-2 gives the full variable domain: DTGVSQNPRHKITKRGQNVTFRCDPISEHNRLYWYRQTLGQGPEFLTYFQNEAQLEKSRLLSDRFSAERPKGSFSTLEIQRTEQGDSAMYLCASSGVAGYYGYTFGSGTRLTVV.

This clone is a singleton in its sample. The chain recombines TRBV3-1 (or the pseudogene TRBV3-2) with TRBJ2-3, with TRBD2 matching 11 bases. The germline gives CDR1 LGHDT, CDR2 YNNKEL (reference sequence). The CDR3 loop spans 15 amino acids. Germline trimming cut 4 bases from V and 5 bases from J; bases unmatched to any gene: 5. Here the CDR3 DNA reads TGTGCCAGCAGCCTCCTAGCGGGAGGAGTAGATACGCAGTATTTT. Translated, it gives CASSLLAGGVDTQYF.

V and J are TRBV18 and TRBJ2-3; D unresolved. V lost 6 bases and J lost 0, with 13 bases in between. The CDR3 is 15 residues long. CDR1 KGHSH and CDR2 LQKENI come from the germline V gene. CDR3 bases: TGTGCCAGCTCCCTACAAGAGGCTAGCACAGATACGCAGTATTTT. Translated, it gives CASSLQEASTDTQYF.

V usage is TRBV5-4 and J usage is TRBJ2-7, with TRBD1 matching over 9 bases. CDR3 length equals 14 residues. CDR1 SGHNT and CDR2 YYREEE come from the germline V gene (reference sequence). The junction had 5 bases not matched to a gene; V was cut back by 2 bases and J by 5 bases. The CDR3 sequence: CASSFRDRVHEQYF. CDR3 nucleotide sequence: TGTGCCAGCAGCTTCCGGGACAGGGTTCACGAGCAGTACTTC.

This chain joins TRBV12-5 and TRBJ2-1, with 11 bases lining up with TRBD2. Germline CDR1 LGHNT, CDR2 FRNRAP. The CDR3 loop spans 19 amino acids. V shed 0 bases, J shed 7 bases, and the junction held 14 bases outside the gene matches. The chain's CDR3 is CASGLVRDGALAGANEQFF. CDR3 nucleotides: TGTGCTAGTGGTTTGGTACGGGACGGGGCACTAGCGGGAGCAAATGAGCAGTTCTTC.

Concerning this clone: The junction does not match germline at one end; this may be a read error. This rearrangement joins TRBV27 to TRBJ2-1; 11 bases line up with TRBD2. Germline CDR1 is MNHEY and CDR2 is SMNVEV (reference sequence). The CDR3 sequence is 11 residues long. CDR3 DNA: TGTGCCAGCCAGATGGGACTAGCGGTCGTCTTC. The encoded protein is CASQMGLAVVF.

The CDR3 sequence: CASSLAGQGGAFF. For the CDR3, the DNA is TGTGCCAGCAGCTTAGCGGGACAGGGGGGAGCTTTCTTT. The chain combines TRBV7-9 with TRBJ1-1; 11 bases match TRBD1. Losses at the gene ends were 0 bases for V and 10 bases for J; bases not matched to a gene: 1. This CDR3 region has 13 residues. The germline V gene has CDR1 SEHNR and CDR2 FQNEAQ (reference sequence).

The chain's CDR3 is CASSWSETVTGNTIYF. CDR3 sequence (DNA): TGTGCCAGCAGCTGGTCTGAGACTGTGACTGGAAACACCATATATTTT. The V gene is TRBV7-9, the J gene TRBJ1-3; D is unresolved. Germline V gene data show CDR1 as SEHNR and CDR2 as FQNEAQ (reference sequence). CDR3 size: 16 residues. Trimming removed 4 bases at V and 2 bases at J, with 15 bases between. The whole variable domain, remainder taken from reference TRBV7-9 and TRBJ1-3, is DTGVSQNPRHKITKRGQNVTFRCDPISEHNRLYWYRQTLGQGPEFLTYFQNEAQLEKSRLLSDRFSAERPKGSFSTLEIQRTEQGDSAMYLCASSWSETVTGNTIYFGEGSWLTVV.

V and J are TRBV5-1 and TRBJ1-1, with 10 bases fitting TRBD1. CDR1 is SGHRS, CDR2 YFSETQ, per germline. The CDR3 is made up of 14 amino acids. The V and J ends lost 4 bases and 5 bases, in that order; junction bases with no gene match: 5. The CDR3 nucleotides read TGCGCCAGCAGCGCGGGACAGGGGCAGACTGAAGCTTTCTTT. This gives the protein CASSAGQGQTEAFF.

This chain joins TRBV7-6 and TRBJ2-1; TRBD2 matches at 7 bases. The germline V gene encodes CDR1 SGHVS and CDR2 FNYEAQ. V shed 0 bases and J 5 bases; nucleotides not matched to a gene: 4. The CDR3 spans 15 residues. The CDR3 sequence is CASSLASGHHNEQFF. The CDR3 nucleotides read TGTGCCAGCAGCTTAGCTAGCGGGCACCACAATGAGCAGTTCTTC.

The CDR3, as DNA: TGTGCCAGCAGCTTTAGCGGGAGCTCCTACAATGAGCAGTTCTTC. It specifies CASSFSGSSYNEQFF. V usage is TRBV28 and J usage is TRBJ2-1; the match to TRBD2 covers 9 bases. This CDR3 is 15 amino acids long. V shed 6 bases, J shed 0 bases, and the junction held 3 bases outside the gene matches. Germline V lookup: CDR1 MDHEN, CDR2 SYDVKM.

V and J are TRBV7-6 and TRBJ1-4, with a weak D call TRBD1 (6 bases). The CDR3 loop spans 18 amino acids. The V gene lost 0 bases and the J gene lost 6 bases, with 20 bases spanning the gap. CDR1 SGHVS and CDR2 FNYEAQ come from the germline V gene. The CDR3 DNA reads TGTGCCAGCAGCTTAGCGAGTGCGGGGGGCGTTGGGGATGAAAAACTGTTTTTT. Translated, it gives CASSLASAGGVGDEKLFF.

Written as DNA, the CDR3 is TGTGCCAGTAGTCGAATCTCAGCGGGAGGGCCGTTGTCCCACGAGCAGTACTTC. As protein: CASSRISAGGPLSHEQYF. V gene TRBV19 combines with J gene TRBJ2-7, with 10 bases aligning to TRBD2. The J segment lost 5 bases and the V segment lost 5 bases, leaving 18 bases of the junction unmatched. Germline V gene data show CDR1 as LNHDA and CDR2 as SQIVND (reference sequence). The CDR3 runs 18 residues.

V is TRBV4-1 and J is TRBJ2-7; D is uncertain. The germline V gene has CDR1 MGHRA and CDR2 YSYEKL. This CDR3 has 15 amino acids. V lost 1 base and J lost 3, with 13 bases in between. CDR3 DNA: TGCGCCAGCAGCCAAGGGCAGTACCTAGACTACGAGCAGTACTTC. Protein product: CASSQGQYLDYEQYF.

The V and J genes are TRBV11-3 and TRBJ2-5; no reliable D call. The CDR3 sequence is 14 residues long. CDR1 and CDR2 (germline): SGHNT, YENEEA. Trimming took 2 bases from V and 4 from J, leaving 11 bases between them. CDR3 in DNA: TGTGCCAGCAGCTTACGTGTCCCGGGAGAGACCCAGTACTTC. It translates to CASSLRVPGETQYF.

V is TRBV30 and J is TRBJ2-1; no clear D. Germline CDR1 GTSNPN, CDR2 SVGIG (reference sequence). V was cut by 0 bases and J by 8 bases, with 11 bases left in between. The CDR3 contains 13 residues. CDR3 sequence: CAWSVWAFYEQFF. Here the CDR3 DNA reads TGTGCCTGGAGTGTATGGGCTTTCTATGAGCAGTTCTTC.

This clone was observed once. The chain has TRBV3-1 (or the pseudogene TRBV3-2) and TRBJ1-4; the D is unclear. The CDR3 is 13 residues long. V was cut by 4 bases and J by 7 bases, with 10 bases left in between. Germline V gene lookup returns CDR1 LGHDT and CDR2 YNNKEL (reference sequence). CDR3 sequence: CASSPKRLEKLFF. Here the CDR3 DNA reads TGTGCCAGCAGCCCAAAGCGACTTGAAAAACTGTTTTTT.

The chain combines TRBV6-9 with TRBJ2-3, with TRBD1 as a possible D gene (5 bases). V was trimmed by 2 bases and J by 4 bases, leaving 19 bases between them. Germline V gene lookup returns CDR1 MNHGY and CDR2 SVAAGI. This CDR3 has 17 amino acids. The CDR3 spells CASSYPPVQGGADTQYF. DNA of the CDR3: TGTGCCAGCAGTTATCCACCGGTGCAGGGCGGCGCAGATACGCAGTATTTT.